The T cell receptor (beta chain) described here comes from a study of technical replicates of blood from several donors. The data were produced by immunoSEQ multiplex PCR, yet TCRdb's version contains in-frame clones alone and is incomplete. The sample records 67,000 or so clones, roughly 89% being singletons. CDR1 is SNHLY and CDR2 is FYNNEI in the germline V gene. The CDR3 contains 14 residues. The V and J ends lost 4 bases and 5 bases, in that order; junction bases with no gene match: 5. The material sequenced was T cells isolated from PBMCs. V usage is TRBV2 and J usage is TRBJ2-3; 8 nucleotides agree with TRBD1. The sequence was collected from a human donor in good health. This CDR3 is CASSGRGLGDTQYF. DNA for the CDR3: TGTGCCAGCAGTGGCAGGGGGCTAGGAGATACGCAGTATTTT.